The rows below give T cell receptor beta chains drawn from one sample of a study of T cells of healthy individuals. TCRdb re-called the 5' RACE reads through MiXCR, storing one row per CDR3 protein. The sample includes 75,000 to 95,000 distinct CDR3 sequences, approximately 5.4% of them seen just once. The receptors shown here come from a female donor in good health. CDR3s include the opening cysteine and the closing phenylalanine or tryptophan. D genes are given only for firm matches. The size of a clone is reported for some rows only, either as once, few or many, or as a class for expanded clones.

TRBJ2-1,few,NA,TRBV2,TGTGCCAGCAGCCAATACAATGAGCAGTTCTTC,CASSQYNEQFF
TRBJ2-3,many,TRBD2,TRBV5-1,TGCGCCAGCAGCGGCGGGACTAGCGGGAGGCTTCCTAGCACAGATACGCAGTATTTT,CASSGGTSGRLPSTDTQYF
TRBJ1-1,many,NA,TRBV21-1,TGTGCCAGCAGCGCCCGTCGTGGGGAGAACACTGAAGCTTTCTTT,CASSARRGENTEAFF
TRBJ2-6,many,NA,TRBV6-6,TGTGCCAGCATCTCGGGGGGCCCTGGGGCCAACGTCCTGACTTTC,CASISGGPGANVLTF
TRBJ1-2,many,NA,TRBV12-3/TRBV12-4,TGTGCCAGCAGTTTAGTGGGTGGCGGCTACACCTTC,CASSLVGGGYTF
TRBJ1-1,few,NA,TRBV5-1,TGCGCCAGCAGAATGGGAGGGGCGAACACTGAAGCTTTCTTT,CASRMGGANTEAFF
TRBJ1-1,few,NA,TRBV27,TGTGCCAGCTCCCCGACAGAACAGGTGAAAGCTTTCTTT,CASSPTEQVKAFF
TRBJ2-1,few,NA,TRBV27,TGTGCCAGCAGCGGTCTAGCGATCCACAATGAGCAGTTCTTC,CASSGLAIHNEQFF
TRBJ1-3,many,TRBD1,TRBV18,TGTGCCAGCTCAAGTGCCGGGACAGGGGTCGGAAACACCATATATTTT,CASSSAGTGVGNTIYF
TRBJ2-6,many,NA,TRBV7-2,TGTGCCAGCAGCTTAATCCCCCTCTCTGGGGCCAACGTCCTGACTTTC,CASSLIPLSGANVLTF
TRBJ1-2,few,NA,TRBV27,TGTGCCAGCAGCCCTGACAGCTATGGCTACACCTTC,CASSPDSYGYTF
TRBJ1-1,NA,NA,TRBV6-1,TGTGCCAGCAGCTCAAGACCGAACACTGAAGCTTTCTTT,CASSSRPNTEAFF
TRBJ2-3,few,TRBD1,TRBV5-1,TGCGCCAGCCGGGACAGGGTGACGACAGATACGCAGTATTTT,CASRDRVTTDTQYF
TRBJ1-5,many,NA,TRBV28,TGTGCCAGCAGCCACGGACATAATCAGCCCCAGCATTTT,CASSHGHNQPQHF
TRBJ2-3,NA,TRBD2,TRBV7-9,TGTGCCAGGACTAGCGGGGGCACAGATACGCAGTATTTT,CARTSGGTDTQYF
TRBJ2-7,many,NA,TRBV6-2/TRBV6-3,TGTGCCGTCCAAGGGGGAGATGTGGACGAGCAGTACTTC,CAVQGGDVDEQYF
TRBJ1-5,NA,TRBD1,TRBV6-6,TGTGCCAGCAGTCTAAACGACAGGGAGAGCAATCAGCCCCAGCATTTT,CASSLNDRESNQPQHF
TRBJ2-2,NA,TRBD2,TRBV11-2,TGTGCCAGCAGAAATCTAGCGGGAGGGTTCGCCGGGGAGCTGTTTTTT,CASRNLAGGFAGELFF
TRBJ1-2,many,NA,TRBV12-3/TRBV12-4,TGTGCCAGCTCGACTCTACTTAACTATGGCTACACCTTC,CASSTLLNYGYTF
TRBJ2-1,many,TRBD2,TRBV12-3/TRBV12-4,TGTGCCAGCACCTCTGGGCGGGGGGGGAATGAGCAGTTCTTC,CASTSGRGGNEQFF
TRBJ2-7,many,NA,TRBV5-1,TGCGCCAGCAGCTTGGAGCAGGGGAGCGAGCAGTACTTC,CASSLEQGSEQYF
TRBJ1-1,many,NA,TRBV3-1,TGTGCCAGCAGCTCACGGGACGGGAACACTGAAGCTTTCTTT,CASSSRDGNTEAFF
TRBJ1-2,many,NA,TRBV14,TGTGCCAGCAGCCAAGATTGGGGAGATCGTGGCTACACCTTC,CASSQDWGDRGYTF
TRBJ2-3,many,TRBD2,TRBV5-4,TGTGCCAGCAGCACTGGACTAGCGGGTAACACAGATACGCAGTATTTT,CASSTGLAGNTDTQYF
TRBJ2-1,NA,TRBD1,TRBV24-1,TGTGCCACCAGGGGCACAGGGGACTACAATGAGCAGTTCTTC,CATRGTGDYNEQFF
TRBJ2-6,many,NA,TRBV10-3,TGTGCCATTCGGGAGTCTGGGGCCAACGTCCTGACTTTC,CAIRESGANVLTF
TRBJ1-2,few,TRBD1,TRBV4-3,TGCGCCAGCAGCCAAGAAAGGACAGGGAGCTTCTTCTATGGCTACACCTTC,CASSQERTGSFFYGYTF
TRBJ2-3,NA,NA,TRBV20-1,TGCAGTGCTAGAGAGTTGGCTAGGGGAGTATATACGCAGTATTTT,CSARELARGVYTQYF
TRBJ1-1,few,TRBD1,TRBV29-1,TGCAGCGCCACGGGACAGTCCATCATGAACACTGAAGCTTTCTTT,CSATGQSIMNTEAFF
TRBJ1-6,NA,TRBD1,TRBV2,TGTGCCAGCCTCGCCGCAGGGGGGGGAAGTAATTCACCCCTCCACTTT,CASLAAGGGSNSPLHF
TRBJ1-2,few,NA,TRBV9,TGTGCCAGCAGCTCAATTCCCTCAGATGGCTACACCTTC,CASSSIPSDGYTF
TRBJ2-7,many,NA,TRBV20-1,TGCAGTGCTAGAGATGCCCTAGCGCGCTCCTACGAGCAGTACTTC,CSARDALARSYEQYF
TRBJ2-1,many,TRBD2,TRBV18,TGTGCCAGCTCACCAGGAGCGGGATCTGTCAATGAGCAGTTCTTC,CASSPGAGSVNEQFF
TRBJ2-5,many,TRBD1,TRBV29-1,TGCAGCGTGACGGGGGGGCGGACAGGGGGTTCGGAGACCCAGTACTTC,CSVTGGRTGGSETQYF
TRBJ2-2,NA,NA,TRBV20-1,TGCAGTGCTAGCAGCCCGAACACCGGGGAGCTGTTTTTT,CSASSPNTGELFF
TRBJ2-1,NA,TRBD2,TRBV6-2/TRBV6-3,TGTGCCAGCAGTTACTCCGTCCGGACTAGTTCGAAGAATGAGCAGTTCTTC,CASSYSVRTSSKNEQFF
TRBJ2-2,NA,TRBD2,TRBV6-1,TGTGCCAGCAGAGTGGAGGGAAGCGGGGATTACACCGGGGAGCTGTTTTTT,CASRVEGSGDYTGELFF
TRBJ2-1,few,NA,TRBV29-1,TGCAGCGTTACCACTACTGGCGGTGAGCAGTTCTTC,CSVTTTGGEQFF
TRBJ2-3,NA,NA,TRBV5-1,TGCGCCAGCAGCCTTGTGGGGGGGCCAGATACGCAGTATTTT,CASSLVGGPDTQYF
TRBJ1-1,few,TRBD1,TRBV19,TGTGCCAGTACTTCACAGGGGGTAGGGAACACTGAAGCTTTCTTT,CASTSQGVGNTEAFF
TRBJ2-6,NA,NA,TRBV9,TGTGCCAGCAGCGTAGCAAAAGTTGTCGGCTCTGGGGCCAACGTCCTGACTTTC,CASSVAKVVGSGANVLTF
TRBJ1-5,many,TRBD1,TRBV7-9,TGTGCCAGCAGCACACTGCAGGGGGCTAGCAATCAGCCCCAGCATTTT,CASSTLQGASNQPQHF